These 14 T cell receptor beta chains share one sample of origin, sequenced in a study of response to subunit inactivated influenza vaccine. Each CDR3 protein is one row after TCRdb ran MiXCR on the RT-PCR reads. Of about 540,000 distinct CDR3 sequences detected, under 30% appear once; the ten largest clones hold 2.5% to 3.5%. These data were likewise used in another study, on T cells expressing NK-cell markers. From that second work: The TCR beta cDNA came from 5'RACE template switching with UMIs.

Sequencing used CD4+ T cells sorted from PBMCs, obtained about 13 days after vaccination. The receptor set was obtained from a man over 45 who received an inactivated influenza vaccine.

The V call is TRBV6-2 or TRBV6-3, the J call TRBJ2-7, with D perhaps TRBD1 (6 bases). The germline CDR1 and CDR2 sequences are MNHEY and SVGEGT. Trimming removed 4 bases from V and 3 bases from J, with 7 bases in between. The CDR3 consists of 12 residues. CDR3 amino acids: CASSWGHYEQYF. DNA of the CDR3: TGTGCCAGCAGTTGGGGACACTACGAGCAGTACTTC.

This clonotype was seen more than once but under ten times. The chain combines TRBV15 with TRBJ2-3; 11 positions match TRBD2. Germline assignment: CDR1 LNHNV and CDR2 YYDKDF (reference sequence). The CDR3 is 15 residues long. V lost 7 bases to trimming and J lost 0 bases; unmatched junction nucleotides: 3. The CDR3 loop is CATKRTSGSTDTQYF. The CDR3 region has the DNA TGTGCCACCAAAAGGACTAGCGGGAGCACAGATACGCAGTATTTT.

At least ten counts were recorded for this clonotype. The V and J genes are TRBV5-1 and TRBJ2-5; 7 bases line up with TRBD1. J was trimmed by 2 bases and V by 2 bases; bases with no gene match: 6. Germline V gene sequence: CDR1 SGHRS, CDR2 YFSETQ. The length of the CDR3 is 15 residues. Here the CDR3 DNA reads TGCGCCAGCAGCTTACAGGGGCAGGGACAAGAGACCCAGTACTTC. It encodes CASSLQGQGQETQYF. Using reference TRBV5-1 and TRBJ2-5 for the parts outside the CDR3, the full variable domain is KAGVTQTPRYLIKTRGQQVTLSCSPISGHRSVSWYQQTPGQGLQFLFEYFSETQRNKGNFPGRFSGRQFSNSRSEMNVSTLELGDSALYLCASSLQGQGQETQYFGPGTRLLVL.

The genes are TRBV7-9 and TRBJ1-2, with D maybe TRBD1 (6 bases). Germline V gene lookup returns CDR1 SEHNR and CDR2 FQNEAQ (reference sequence). V lost 8 bases and J lost 3, with 13 bases in between. The CDR3 spans 13 residues. CDR3 sequence reads: CASVLGGDYGYTF. The DNA of the CDR3 is TGTGCCAGCGTGTTGGGGGGCGACTATGGCTACACCTTC.

This clonotype was seen a few times. The chain employs TRBV12-3 or TRBV12-4 and TRBJ1-1; weak D call: TRBD1 (6 bases). Between the trimmed V and J ends, which lost 8 bases and 6 bases, there was a span of 22 bases. The CDR3 length is 15 residues. CDR3 sequence: CASFEVGQRSSEAFF. The CDR3 DNA follows: TGTGCCAGCTTCGAAGTCGGACAGCGTTCTTCTGAAGCTTTCTTT.

V is TRBV3-1 and J is TRBJ2-5; no definite D call. The V end lost 1 base, the J end lost 5 bases, and 5 bases lay between the germline ends. Germline V lookup: CDR1 LGHDT, CDR2 YNNKEL (reference sequence). The CDR3 spans 12 residues. Here the CDR3 DNA reads TGTGCCAGCAGCCAAGTCTCGGAGACCCAGTACTTC. Protein product: CASSQVSETQYF.

V usage is TRBV3-1 and J usage is TRBJ2-5, with D unclear. V lost 4 bases, J lost 2 bases, and 11 bases lay in between. This CDR3 spans 14 amino acids. Germline V CDR1 and CDR2: LGHDT, YNNKEL (reference sequence). Here the CDR3 DNA reads TGTGCCAGCAGCCGAGGTCCACGGCAAGAGACCCAGTACTTC. This translates into CASSRGPRQETQYF.

CDR3 coding DNA: TGTGCCAGCAGCCTCGCAGGGGGGCGGGATCAGCCCCAGCATTTT. It is translated as CASSLAGGRDQPQHF. The gene calls are TRBV13 and TRBJ1-5; the match to TRBD1 covers 7 bases. After removal of 5 bases from V and 5 bases from J, the junction contained 9 bases not matched to a gene. There are 15 residues in the CDR3. Germline CDR1 reads PRHDT; CDR2 reads FYEKMQ (reference sequence).

The chain links TRBV4-3 to TRBJ2-5, with a weak D call TRBD1 (5 bases). Trimming removed 2 bases from V and 5 bases from J, with 15 bases in between. The CDR3 sequence is 15 residues long. The germline V gene encodes CDR1 LGHNA and CDR2 YSLEER. CDR3 amino acids: CASSQSRAGMETQYF. CDR3 sequence (DNA): TGCGCCAGCAGCCAATCCAGGGCAGGGATGGAGACCCAGTACTTC.

This clonotype has more than one count but fewer than ten. The gene calls are TRBV11-1 and TRBJ2-1; 13 bases agree with TRBD2. The germline CDR1 and CDR2 sequences are SGHAT and FQDESV (reference sequence). V lost 4 bases, J lost 7 bases, and 13 bases stayed unmatched. The CDR3 contains 18 residues. CDR3 loop: CASSSGTSGTPRGNEQFF. As DNA, the CDR3 is TGTGCCAGCAGCTCCGGGACTAGCGGGACTCCCCGGGGGAATGAGCAGTTCTTC.

This clonotype was picked up many times. The chain employs TRBV4-3 and TRBJ2-2; possibly TRBD1 for D (6 bases). Trimming shortened V by 0 bases and J by 7 bases, and 12 bases separated the two germline ends. Germline CDR1 is LGHNA and CDR2 is YSLEER. CDR3 size: 15 residues. In nucleotides, the CDR3 is TGCGCCAGCAGCCAAGATGCCAGGGGCCTCGGGGAGCTGTTTTTT. Protein: CASSQDARGLGELFF.

This clonotype was counted a few times. The chain carries TRBV11-2 and TRBJ2-3; possibly TRBD1 or TRBD2 for D (5 bases each). This CDR3 comprises 15 residues. Per the germline V gene, CDR1 is SGHAT and CDR2 is FQNNGV. The V end lost 5 bases, the J end lost 2 bases, and 14 bases lay between the germline ends. The chain's CDR3 is CASSTTGRNTDTQYF. CDR3 bases: TGTGCCAGCAGCACCACGGGACGTAACACAGATACGCAGTATTTT.

The chain is built from TRBV20-1 and TRBJ1-5; D not certain. The CDR3 has 15 residues. Trimming removed 2 bases at V and 9 bases at J, with 20 bases between. Germline V lookup: CDR1 DFQATT, CDR2 SNEGSKA (reference sequence). CDR3 bases: TGCAGTGCTAGATTCGGACCGATAGTCGAGGGGCCCCAGCATTTT. Its protein is CSARFGPIVEGPQHF.

This clonotype has a handful of counts. J is TRBJ2-5 and V is TRBV4-1; 14 bases fit TRBD2. CDR1 is MGHRA, CDR2 YSYEKL, per germline. The CDR3 consists of 17 residues. J was trimmed by 1 base and V by 3 bases; bases with no gene match: 4. The chain's CDR3 is CASSHGTSGGPQETQYF. CDR3 bases: TGCGCCAGCAGCCACGGGACTAGCGGGGGTCCCCAAGAGACCCAGTACTTC.